This T cell receptor beta chain was captured by sequencing in a study of blood T cell repertoires in COVID-19. Study context: Donors in the United States, Italy and Spain gave samples during acute or convalescent COVID-19. Nucleic acid was either cDNA or gDNA, and it came from T cells, B-cell-depleted T cells, or PBMCs.

The sample holds a few counts of this clone. This same CDR3 is encoded by further DNA sequences in the sample. This table comes from immunoSEQ multiplex PCR, and its TCRdb copy is limited to in-frame clones, with some not included. This sample yields over 250,000 clones, of which about nine tenths are seen a single time; 8.5% to 10% belongs to the top ten. Trimming removed 10 bases from V and 1 base from J; junction bases left unmatched: 3. CDR3 length: 13 amino acids. Sequencing was performed on PBMCs or T cells enriched from blood (not recorded which). This TCR was sampled from a woman in her late teens or twenties who had recovered from COVID-19. V gene TRBV12-3 or TRBV12-4 combines with J gene TRBJ2-3; TRBD2 matches at 9 bases. CDR3 nucleotide sequence: TGTGCCACTCAGCGGGGGGGCACAGATACGCAGTATTTT. Encoded protein: CATQRGGTDTQYF.